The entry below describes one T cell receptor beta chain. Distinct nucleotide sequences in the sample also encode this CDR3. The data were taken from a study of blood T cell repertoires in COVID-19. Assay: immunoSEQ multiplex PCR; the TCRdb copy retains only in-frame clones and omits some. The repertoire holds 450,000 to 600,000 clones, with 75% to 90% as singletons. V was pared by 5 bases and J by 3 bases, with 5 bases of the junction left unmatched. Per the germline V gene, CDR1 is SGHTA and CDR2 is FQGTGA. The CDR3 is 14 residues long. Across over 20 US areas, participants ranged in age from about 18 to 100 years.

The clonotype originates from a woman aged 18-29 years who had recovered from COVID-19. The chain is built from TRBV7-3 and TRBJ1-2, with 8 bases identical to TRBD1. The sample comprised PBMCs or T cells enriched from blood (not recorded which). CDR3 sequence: CASSPGTGDYGYTF. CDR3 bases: TGTGCCAGCAGCCCGGGGACAGGAGACTATGGCTACACCTTC.